A single T cell receptor (beta chain) is shown here with its context. Its antigen is currently unknown. The CDR3 loop spans 14 amino acids. CDR1 and CDR2 from the germline V gene are SGHNT and YENEEA. V lost 5 bases, J lost 9 bases, and 14 bases lay in between. Healthy bone marrow donors made up the donors. This sample was taken from a study of cytomegalovirus exposure and HLA in healthy donors. Looking at the study overall: A data release that came early held tens of millions of unique TCRs from HLA-typed donors. Genetic ancestry analysis placed around four fifths of the 410 or so donors that were genotyped in the Caucasian-associated cluster. Study-wide points: A few CMV-associated chains were confirmed in vitro to be specific for CMV antigens.

Use of 60 Vbeta and 13 Jbeta primers characterized the PCR. The data were produced by immunoSEQ multiplex PCR, yet TCRdb's version contains in-frame clones alone and is incomplete. Of over 200,000 clones in the sample, over 65% were seen once. The sequencing sample was made of PBMCs. J is TRBJ1-6 and V is TRBV11-3; the D gene is possibly TRBD1 (6 bases). The sequence came from a woman aged 55 to 70 in good health and CMV-seropositive. The CDR3 DNA reads TGTGCCAGCAGCCGAACAGGGAGTGGTTCACCCCTCCACTTT. Translated, it gives CASSRTGSGSPLHF.